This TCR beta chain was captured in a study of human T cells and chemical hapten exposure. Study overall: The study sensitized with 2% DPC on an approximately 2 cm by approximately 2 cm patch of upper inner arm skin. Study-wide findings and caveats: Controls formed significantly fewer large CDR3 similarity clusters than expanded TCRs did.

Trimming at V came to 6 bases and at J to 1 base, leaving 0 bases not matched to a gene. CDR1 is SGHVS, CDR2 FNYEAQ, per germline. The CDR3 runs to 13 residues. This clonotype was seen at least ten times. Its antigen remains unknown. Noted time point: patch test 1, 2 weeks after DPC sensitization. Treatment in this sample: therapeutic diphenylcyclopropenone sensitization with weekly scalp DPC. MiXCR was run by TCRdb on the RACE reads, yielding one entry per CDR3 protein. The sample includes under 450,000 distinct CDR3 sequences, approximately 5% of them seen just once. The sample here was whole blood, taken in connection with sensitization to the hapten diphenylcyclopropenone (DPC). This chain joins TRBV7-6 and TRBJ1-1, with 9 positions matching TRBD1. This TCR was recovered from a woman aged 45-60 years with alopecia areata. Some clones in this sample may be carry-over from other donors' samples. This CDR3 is CASRQGANTEAFF. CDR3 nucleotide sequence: TGTGCCAGCAGACAGGGGGCGAACACTGAAGCTTTCTTT.